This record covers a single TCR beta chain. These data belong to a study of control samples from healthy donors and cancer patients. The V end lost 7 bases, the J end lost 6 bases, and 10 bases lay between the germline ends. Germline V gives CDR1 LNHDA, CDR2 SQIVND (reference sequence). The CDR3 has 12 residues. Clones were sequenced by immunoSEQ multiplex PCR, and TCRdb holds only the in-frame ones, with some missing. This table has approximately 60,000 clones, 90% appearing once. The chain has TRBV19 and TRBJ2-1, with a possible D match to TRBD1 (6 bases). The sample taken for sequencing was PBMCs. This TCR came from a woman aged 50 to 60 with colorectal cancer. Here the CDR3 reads CASMGHINEQFF. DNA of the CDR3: TGTGCCAGTATGGGACATATCAATGAGCAGTTCTTC.